This TCR beta chain comes out of a study of early T cells in non-severe SARS-CoV-2 infection. In the study overall: Bulk RNA taken from unsorted whole blood was sequenced, leaving chains unpaired.

Individual cDNA molecules received unique molecular identifiers during library preparation. From the 5' RACE reads, TCRdb called clonotypes with MiXCR, one entry per CDR3 protein. The sample carries tens of thousands of distinct CDR3 sequences, roughly an eighth recorded once. The ends were cut back, 1 base at V and 5 bases at J, with 21 bases in the middle. The CDR3 has 18 amino acids. Germline values: CDR1 SGHAT, CDR2 FQNNGV. The chain is built from TRBV11-2 and TRBJ1-5; tentatively, D is TRBD1 (5 bases). The sequence was obtained from an adult who was a healthcare worker with PCR-confirmed SARS-CoV-2 infection or an uninfected control (not recorded which). Source material: whole blood. The CDR3 region is CASSLVEGPAKYHQPQHF. As DNA, the CDR3 is TGTGCCAGCAGCTTAGTCGAGGGGCCGGCGAAGTATCATCAGCCCCAGCATTTT.